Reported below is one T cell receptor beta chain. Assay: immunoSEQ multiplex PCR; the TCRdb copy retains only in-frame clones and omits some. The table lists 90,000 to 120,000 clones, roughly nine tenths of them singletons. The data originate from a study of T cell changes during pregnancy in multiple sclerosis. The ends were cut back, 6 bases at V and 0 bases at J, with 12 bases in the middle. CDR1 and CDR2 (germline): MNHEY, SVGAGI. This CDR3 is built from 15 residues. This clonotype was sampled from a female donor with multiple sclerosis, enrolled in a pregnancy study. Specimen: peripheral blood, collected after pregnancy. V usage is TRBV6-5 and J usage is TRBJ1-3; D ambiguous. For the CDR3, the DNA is TGTGCCAGCAGCCAACTTTTCCACTCTGGAAACACCATATATTTT. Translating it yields CASSQLFHSGNTIYF.